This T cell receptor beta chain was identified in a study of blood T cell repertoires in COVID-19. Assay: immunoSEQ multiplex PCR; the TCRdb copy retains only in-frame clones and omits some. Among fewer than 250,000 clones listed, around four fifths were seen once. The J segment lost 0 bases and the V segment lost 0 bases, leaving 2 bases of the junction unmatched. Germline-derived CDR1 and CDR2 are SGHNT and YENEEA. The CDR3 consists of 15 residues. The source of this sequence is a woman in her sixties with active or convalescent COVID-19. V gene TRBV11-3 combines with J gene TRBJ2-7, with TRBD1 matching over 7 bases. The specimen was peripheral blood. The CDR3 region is CASSLEGGDSYEQYF. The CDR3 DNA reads TGTGCCAGCAGCTTAGAAGGGGGCGACTCCTACGAGCAGTACTTC. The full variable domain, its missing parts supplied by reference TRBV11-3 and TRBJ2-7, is EAGVVQSPRYKIIEKKQPVAFWCNPISGHNTLYWYLQNLGQGPELLIRYENEEAVDDSQLPKDRFSAERLKGVDSTLKIQPAELGDSAVYLCASSLEGGDSYEQYFGPGTRLTVT.